A single sample gave rise to the 22 T cell receptor beta chains below, sequenced in a study of shared clonotypes between healthy human individuals. Naivety among CD8 cells was defined by CD45RO negativity and positive CCR7 selection, thereby excluding terminally differentiated effector memory CD45RA+ cells. Sequenced by immunoSEQ multiplex PCR; TCRdb stores in-frame clones only, minus some. The sample contains some 2,000,000 clones, approximately 94% of which appear only once. The specimen sequenced was naive CD8+ T cells sorted from blood. These receptors were taken from a man between 18 and 35 years old in good health.

This rearrangement joins TRBV27 to TRBJ2-5; TRBD1 matches 8 bases. This CDR3 has 14 amino acids. Germline V gene lookup returns CDR1 MNHEY and CDR2 SMNVEV (reference sequence). Trimming at V came to 8 bases and at J to 5 bases, leaving 10 bases not matched to a gene. The DNA of the CDR3 is TGTGCCAGCGGGGGATTGGACAGGGTGGAGACCCAGTACTTC. Amino acids: CASGGLDRVETQYF.

The chain is built from TRBV28 and TRBJ2-1, with 9 bases lining up with TRBD2. Germline trimming cut 4 bases from V and 7 bases from J; bases unmatched to any gene: 14. This CDR3 has 17 amino acids. The germline V gene has CDR1 MDHEN and CDR2 SYDVKM. In DNA, the CDR3 is TGTGCCAGCAGTTCCATATTGACTAGCGGAGAGGTAAATGAGCAGTTCTTC. It is translated as CASSSILTSGEVNEQFF.

In the case of this clone: At the DNA level, this CDR3 is encoded by other sequences in the same sample as well. The chain uses TRBV9 and TRBJ1-1; unclear D gene. There are 13 residues in the CDR3. V was shortened by 3 bases and J by 4 bases, with 10 bases between the two germline ends. Germline V lookup: CDR1 SGDLS, CDR2 YYNGEE. CDR3 in amino acids: CASSAGVATEAFF. As DNA, the CDR3 is TGTGCCAGCAGCGCAGGAGTTGCCACTGAAGCTTTCTTT. The whole variable domain, filled in from reference TRBV9 and TRBJ1-1, reads DSGVTQTPKHLITATGQRVTLRCSPRSGDLSVYWYQQSLDQGLQFLIQYYNGEERAKGNILERFSAQQFPDLHSELNLSSLELGDSALYFCASSAGVATEAFFGQGTRLTVV.

The gene calls are TRBV5-1 and TRBJ1-2, with TRBD1 matching over 7 bases. Trimming at V came to 2 bases and at J to 2 bases, leaving 3 bases not matched to a gene. The germline gives CDR1 SGHRS, CDR2 YFSETQ. The CDR3 length is 14 residues. Here the CDR3 reads CASSFDRVNYGYTF. In DNA, the CDR3 is TGCGCCAGCAGCTTTGACAGGGTAAACTATGGCTACACCTTC. The variable domain in full, completed from reference TRBV5-1 and TRBJ1-2, reads KAGVTQTPRYLIKTRGQQVTLSCSPISGHRSVSWYQQTPGQGLQFLFEYFSETQRNKGNFPGRFSGRQFSNSRSEMNVSTLELGDSALYLCASSFDRVNYGYTFGSGTRLTVV.

The chain employs TRBV29-1 and TRBJ2-5; unclear D gene. The better agreement between TRBJ2-7 and the DNA end casts doubt on the J call. Looked up from germline, CDR1 is SQVTM and CDR2 is ANQGSEA. The CDR3 covers 15 residues. CDR3 in DNA: TGCAGCGTTGGATCCAGCGTCCACAGCTCCTACGAGCAGTACTTC. Translating it yields CSVGSSVHSSYEQYF.

This chain joins TRBV28 and TRBJ2-7; D uncertain. V lost 3 bases and J lost 3, with 15 bases in between. The CDR3 is 15 residues long. The germline gives CDR1 MDHEN, CDR2 SYDVKM. In DNA, the CDR3 is TGTGCCAGCAGTTTCAGAGGAGTAGTCGGCTACGAGCAGTACTTC. It codes for CASSFRGVVGYEQYF. Using reference TRBV28 and TRBJ2-7 for the parts outside the CDR3, the full variable domain is DVKVTQSSRYLVKRTGEKVFLECVQDMDHENMFWYRQDPGLGLRLIYFSYDVKMKEKGDIPEGYSVSREKKERFSLILESASTNQTSMYLCASSFRGVVGYEQYFGPGTRLTVT.

CDR3 bases: TGTGCCAGCAGTGAAGAGGATTGGGGCAATCAGCCCCAGCATTTT. Protein sequence: CASSEEDWGNQPQHF. The chain joins TRBV2 to TRBJ1-5, with D uncertain. This CDR3 has 15 amino acids. Germline-derived CDR1 and CDR2 are SNHLY and FYNNEI. Between the trimmed V and J ends, which lost 1 base and 2 bases, there was a span of 9 bases.

The chain recombines TRBV10-3 with TRBJ2-1; unclear D gene. Germline V lookup: CDR1 ENHRY, CDR2 SYGVKD. The germline V and J ends were trimmed by 8 bases and 7 bases, with 15 bases remaining between them. The CDR3 spans 13 residues. DNA of the CDR3: TGTGCCATCCAAGAGATCGGGCTAAATGAGCAGTTCTTC. Translating it yields CAIQEIGLNEQFF.

This clone was seen once. This chain connects TRBV30 to TRBJ1-2; possible D gene TRBD1, 5 bases. CDR1 is GTSNPN, CDR2 SVGIG, per germline (reference sequence). This CDR3 comprises 15 residues. V was trimmed by 0 bases and J by 6 bases, leaving 17 bases between them. CDR3 bases: TGTGCCTGGAGTGTACGGGGCCGTAATTTCGATGGCTACACCTTC. Encoded protein: CAWSVRGRNFDGYTF.

The genes are TRBV4-1 and TRBJ2-7; the match to TRBD2 covers 9 bases. Germline V CDR1 and CDR2: MGHRA, YSYEKL. With 2 bases clipped from V and 4 bases from J, the junction kept 3 bases outside the gene matches. The CDR3 has 14 residues. CDR3 sequence reads: CASSQSGGYYEQYF. The CDR3 DNA is TGCGCCAGCAGCCAAAGCGGGGGGTATTACGAGCAGTACTTC.

The chain is built from TRBV7-3 and TRBJ2-1, with D perhaps given as TRBD1 or TRBD2 (6 bases each). The V gene's germline CDR1 is SGHTA and CDR2 FQGTGA. This CDR3 spans 16 amino acids. V lost 5 bases and J lost 5, with 19 bases in between. Here the CDR3 DNA reads TGTGCCAGCAGCAGCTCGACAGGACTACCCAACAATGAGCAGTTCTTC. The encoded protein is CASSSSTGLPNNEQFF.

This clone has just a few counts. V usage is TRBV6-1 and J usage is TRBJ1-2; D might be TRBD1 (5 bases). Germline CDR1 MNHNS, CDR2 SASEGT. The V gene lost 7 bases and the J gene lost 7 bases, with 10 bases spanning the gap. This CDR3 spans 11 amino acids. CDR3 loop: CASTGARGYTF. CDR3 nucleotide sequence: TGTGCCAGCACCGGGGCTCGTGGCTACACCTTC.

The J gene is TRBJ2-3, the V gene TRBV5-4; 15 bases match TRBD2. The V segment lost 3 bases and the J segment 2 bases; nucleotides outside the gene matches: 10. CDR3 length: 19 residues. Germline CDR1 and CDR2: SGHNT and YYREEE (reference sequence). In DNA, the CDR3 is TGTGCCAGCAGCTCAGGGACTAGCGGGGGGCCCTGGGACACAGATACGCAGTATTTT. Amino acids: CASSSGTSGGPWDTDTQYF.

As to this clone: The identical CDR3 is also encoded by other nucleotide sequences in the sample. This sequence joins TRBV6-5 and TRBJ2-2; D uncertain. V gave up 0 bases and J gave up 8 bases, with 7 bases separating them. This CDR3 spans 13 amino acids. CDR1 is MNHEY and CDR2 is SVGAGI in the germline V gene. The CDR3, as DNA: TGTGCCAGCAGTTACTCGATAGTAGGGGAGCTGTTTTTT. As protein: CASSYSIVGELFF.

V and J are TRBV4-3 and TRBJ2-7; TRBD2 matches at 8 bases. CDR3 length: 15 residues. Germline V gene sequence: CDR1 LGHNA, CDR2 YSLEER. The V and J ends lost 0 bases and 9 bases, in that order; junction bases with no gene match: 10. Written as DNA, the CDR3 is TGCGCCAGCAGCCAAGATAAAAACGGGAGGGGAGGGCAGTACTTC. It encodes CASSQDKNGRGGQYF.

This clone was recorded once. The chain uses TRBV5-1 and TRBJ1-2; D remains ambiguous. The CDR3 loop spans 14 amino acids. V was pared by 2 bases and J by 2 bases, with 10 bases between. CDR1 is SGHRS, CDR2 YFSETQ, per germline. The CDR3 coding sequence is TGCGCCAGCAGCTTTACATACGAAAACTATGGCTACACCTTC. It yields the protein CASSFTYENYGYTF. The whole variable domain, remainder taken from reference TRBV5-1 and TRBJ1-2, is KAGVTQTPRYLIKTRGQQVTLSCSPISGHRSVSWYQQTPGQGLQFLFEYFSETQRNKGNFPGRFSGRQFSNSRSEMNVSTLELGDSALYLCASSFTYENYGYTFGSGTRLTVV.

This clone was counted only a few times. CDR3 in amino acids: CASSQGQGYSNQPQHF. The CDR3 DNA is TGTGCCAGCAGTCAAGGACAGGGATATAGCAATCAGCCCCAGCATTTT. The chain carries TRBV28 and TRBJ1-5; TRBD1 aligns across 8 bases. CDR3 length: 16 residues. Looked up from germline, CDR1 is MDHEN and CDR2 is SYDVKM. The V and J ends lost 5 bases and 0 bases, in that order; junction bases with no gene match: 6.

The count of this clone is one. The rearrangement uses TRBV7-3 and TRBJ2-2; TRBD2 matches at 8 bases. In germline, CDR1 is SGHTA, CDR2 FQGTGA. The CDR3 extends over 15 amino acids. V lost 5 bases and J lost 6; bases outside the gene matches: 8. CDR3 DNA: TGTGCCAGCAGCCCCCTCGGGGGGGCCCCCGGGGAGCTGTTTTTT. Translating gives CASSPLGGAPGELFF.

The DNA for the CDR3 is TGTGCCAGCAGTTCAGTGGCCTACGAGCAGTACTTC. Protein product: CASSSVAYEQYF. This chain connects TRBV7-9 to TRBJ2-7, with unresolved D. V gave up 6 bases and J gave up 2 bases, with 8 bases separating them. The CDR3 loop spans 12 amino acids. Germline loops: CDR1 SEHNR, CDR2 FQNEAQ (reference sequence). The entire variable domain, with the rest obtained from reference TRBV7-9 and TRBJ2-7, is as follows: DTGVSQNPRHKITKRGQNVTFRCDPISEHNRLYWYRQTLGQGPEFLTYFQNEAQLEKSRLLSDRFSAERPKGSFSTLEIQRTEQGDSAMYLCASSSVAYEQYFGPGTRLTVT.

The chain couples TRBV5-6 to TRBJ2-1; D call uncertain. Trimming removed 0 bases from V and 2 bases from J, with 3 bases in between. The CDR3 covers 13 residues. Looked up from germline, CDR1 is SGHDT and CDR2 is YYEEEE. The CDR3 DNA reads TGTGCCAGCAGCTTGGCGCCCTACAATGAGCAGTTCTTC. The encoded protein is CASSLAPYNEQFF.

The gene calls are TRBV19 and TRBJ2-5; 9 bases map to TRBD2. Germline loops: CDR1 LNHDA, CDR2 SQIVND (reference sequence). The CDR3 contains 15 residues. The trim removed 5 bases at V and 4 bases at J, leaving 8 bases unmatched. CDR3 protein: CASSAAAGGRETQYF. The CDR3, as DNA: TGTGCCAGTAGTGCCGCAGCGGGAGGAAGAGAGACCCAGTACTTC.

V usage is TRBV28 and J usage is TRBJ1-3; D perhaps matches TRBD1 (6 bases). The CDR3 is 15 amino acids. Trimming stripped 2 bases from V and 4 bases from J, with 12 bases between. Germline CDR1 MDHEN, CDR2 SYDVKM. CDR3 residues: CASSLGGALGNTIYF. For the CDR3, the DNA is TGTGCCAGCAGTTTAGGGGGGGCGCTAGGAAACACCATATATTTT.